This T cell receptor beta chain was identified in a study of blood T cell repertoires in COVID-19. Across the whole study: Samples representing acute and convalescent COVID-19 were sourced from the United States, Italy and Spain. T cells, B-cell-depleted T cells, or PBMCs provided the cDNA or gDNA that served as material.

The authors' processing: Quantification of nucleated cells was approximated via reference gene primer amplification. Method: immunoSEQ multiplex PCR; TCRdb's copy keeps in-frame clones and lacks some. That table is the source of V, J and clone size, and D and trimming were worked out from the DNA. Altogether 90,000 to 120,000 clones are present, approximately 90% being singletons, with the ten largest covering around 6.5%. CDR3 size: 17 residues. V was pared by 7 bases and J by 3 bases, with 22 bases between. Germline CDR1 reads ENHRY; CDR2 reads SYGVKD. This receptor was identified in a man between 50 and 59 years old with active or convalescent COVID-19. This chain joins TRBV10-3 and TRBJ1-3; TRBD1 is a possible D gene (5 bases). The source material was peripheral blood. DNA of the CDR3: TGTGCCATCACCCCAGGGCCAGGGAACCTTGGTGGAAACACCATATATTTT. Translation: CAITPGPGNLGGNTIYF.